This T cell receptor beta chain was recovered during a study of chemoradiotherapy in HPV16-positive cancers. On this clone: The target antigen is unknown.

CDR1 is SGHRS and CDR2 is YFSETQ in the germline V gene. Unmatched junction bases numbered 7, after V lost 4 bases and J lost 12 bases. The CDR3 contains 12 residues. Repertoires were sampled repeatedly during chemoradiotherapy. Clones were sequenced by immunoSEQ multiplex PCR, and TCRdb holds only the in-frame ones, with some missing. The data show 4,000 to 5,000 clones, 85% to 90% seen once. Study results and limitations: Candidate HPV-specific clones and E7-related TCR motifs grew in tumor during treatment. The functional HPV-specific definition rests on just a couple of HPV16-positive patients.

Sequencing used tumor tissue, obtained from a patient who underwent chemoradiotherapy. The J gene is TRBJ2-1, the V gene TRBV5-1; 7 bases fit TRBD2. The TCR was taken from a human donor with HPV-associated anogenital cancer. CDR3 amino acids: CASSVGGVRQFF. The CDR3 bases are TGCGCCAGCAGCGTGGGAGGGGTAAGGCAGTTCTTC.